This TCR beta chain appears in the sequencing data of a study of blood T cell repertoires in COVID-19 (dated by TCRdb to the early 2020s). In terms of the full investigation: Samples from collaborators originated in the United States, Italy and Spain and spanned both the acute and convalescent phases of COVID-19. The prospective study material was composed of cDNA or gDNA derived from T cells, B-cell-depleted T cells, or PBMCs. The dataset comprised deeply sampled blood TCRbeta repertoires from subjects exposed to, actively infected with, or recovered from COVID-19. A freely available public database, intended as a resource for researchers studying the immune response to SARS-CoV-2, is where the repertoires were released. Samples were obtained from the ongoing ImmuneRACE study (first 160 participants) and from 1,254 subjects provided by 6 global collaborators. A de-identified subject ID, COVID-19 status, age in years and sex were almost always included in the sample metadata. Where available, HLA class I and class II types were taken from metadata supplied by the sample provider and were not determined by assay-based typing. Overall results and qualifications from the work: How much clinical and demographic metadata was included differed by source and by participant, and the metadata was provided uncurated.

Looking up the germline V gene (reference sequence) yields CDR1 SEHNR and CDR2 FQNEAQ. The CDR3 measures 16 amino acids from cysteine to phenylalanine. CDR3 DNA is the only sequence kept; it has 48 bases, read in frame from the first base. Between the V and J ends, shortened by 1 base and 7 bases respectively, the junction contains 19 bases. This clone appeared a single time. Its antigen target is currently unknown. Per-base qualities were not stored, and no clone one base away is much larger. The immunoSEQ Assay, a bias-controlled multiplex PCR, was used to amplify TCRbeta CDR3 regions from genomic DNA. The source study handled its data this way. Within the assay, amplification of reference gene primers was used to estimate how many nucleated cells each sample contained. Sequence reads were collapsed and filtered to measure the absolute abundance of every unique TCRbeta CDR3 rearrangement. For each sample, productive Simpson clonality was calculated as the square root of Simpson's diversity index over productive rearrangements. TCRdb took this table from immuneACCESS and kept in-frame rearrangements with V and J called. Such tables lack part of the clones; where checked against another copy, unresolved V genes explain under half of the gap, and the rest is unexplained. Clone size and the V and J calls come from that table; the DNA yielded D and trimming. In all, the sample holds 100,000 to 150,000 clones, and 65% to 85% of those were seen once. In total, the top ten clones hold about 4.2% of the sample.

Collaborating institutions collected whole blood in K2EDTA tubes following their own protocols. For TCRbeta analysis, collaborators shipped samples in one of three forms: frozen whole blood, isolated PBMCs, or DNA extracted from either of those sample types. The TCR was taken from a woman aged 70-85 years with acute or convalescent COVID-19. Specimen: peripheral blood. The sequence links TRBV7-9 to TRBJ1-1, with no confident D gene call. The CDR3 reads CASSLEWEVTGIEAFF. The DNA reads TGTGCCAGCAGCTTAGAATGGGAGGTGACCGGCATTGAAGCTTTCTTT.